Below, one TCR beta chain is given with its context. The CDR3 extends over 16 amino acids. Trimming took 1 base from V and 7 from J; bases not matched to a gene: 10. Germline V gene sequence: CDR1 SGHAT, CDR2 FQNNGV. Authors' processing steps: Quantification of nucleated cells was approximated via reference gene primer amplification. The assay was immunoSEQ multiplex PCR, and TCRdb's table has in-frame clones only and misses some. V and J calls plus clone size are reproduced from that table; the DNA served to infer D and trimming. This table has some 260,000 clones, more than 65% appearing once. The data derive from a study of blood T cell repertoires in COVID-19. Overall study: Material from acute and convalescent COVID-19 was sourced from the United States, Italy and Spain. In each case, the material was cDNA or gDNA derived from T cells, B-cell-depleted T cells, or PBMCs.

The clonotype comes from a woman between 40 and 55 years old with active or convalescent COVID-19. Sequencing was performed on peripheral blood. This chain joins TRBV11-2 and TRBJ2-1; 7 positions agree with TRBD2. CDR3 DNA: TGTGCCAGCAGCTTAGGTGCGACTAGCCGGGGGAATGAGCAGTTCTTC. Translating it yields CASSLGATSRGNEQFF.